The sequence of this T cell receptor beta chain was determined in a study of cytomegalovirus exposure and HLA in healthy donors. Here immunoSEQ multiplex PCR was the method, and the copy in TCRdb shows in-frame clones only, minus some. This sample yields 150,000 to 160,000 clones, of which 86% are seen a single time; about 1.9% belongs to the top ten. The length of the CDR3 is 13 residues. Losses at the gene ends were 3 bases for V and 3 bases for J; bases not matched to a gene: 0. CDR1 and CDR2 from the germline V gene are SGHTA and FQGNSA. Study-level findings and limits: Rarity characterized most TCR sequences, yet some public TCRs appeared in many donors.

Notes on this clone: Its antigen is currently unknown.

This TCR was recovered from a human donor in good health. The V gene is TRBV7-2, the J gene TRBJ1-1; TRBD1 matches 8 bases. Sequenced input: PBMCs. The CDR3: CASSLDRDTEAFF. CDR3 nucleotides: TGTGCCAGCAGCTTGGACAGGGACACTGAAGCTTTCTTT.